This T cell receptor (beta chain) was recovered during a study of molecular identifiers for immune sequencing clone quantification. V was shortened by 2 bases and J by 0 bases, with 7 bases between the two germline ends. Germline assignment: CDR1 KGHSH and CDR2 LQKENI. The CDR3 contains 14 residues. Methods described previously, with TCR primers listed, were used for bulk TCR libraries. A single record per CDR3 protein comes from TCRdb applying MiXCR to the PCR reads. Of roughly 100,000 distinct CDR3 sequences listed, 30% to 35% were seen once; the top ten hold 9.7%. Naive CD8 T cell sorting was performed on the CD8+CD4-CCR7+CD45RA+ phenotype.

This chain uses TRBV18 with TRBJ1-1; D not resolved. Source material: naive CD8+ T cells from blood, with Jurkat cell RNA spiked in. Regarding subset: FACS-sorted CD8+CD4-CCR7+CD45RA+ naive T cells. This TCR was recovered from a human donor in good health. Some libraries in this study had Jurkat cell RNA spiked in. CDR3 sequence (DNA): TGTGCCAGCTCACCAACGGGGATGAACACTGAAGCTTTCTTT. Its translation is CASSPTGMNTEAFF. Drawing the rest from reference TRBV18 and TRBJ1-1, the complete variable domain is NAGVMQNPRHLVRRRGQEARLRCSPMKGHSHVYWYRQLPEEGLKFMVYLQKENIIDESGMPKERFSAEFPKEGPSILRIQQVVRGDSAAYFCASSPTGMNTEAFFGQGTRLTVV.